A selection of T cell receptor beta chains follows, all from one sample in a study of blood T cell repertoires in COVID-19. The data were produced by immunoSEQ multiplex PCR, yet TCRdb's version contains in-frame clones alone and is incomplete. This sample has approximately 52,000 clones, with 75% to 90% found just once. The sample taken for sequencing was peripheral blood. The receptors originated from a man aged 55-75 years with active COVID-19. Both conserved end residues are part of each CDR3. The D gene is left open where the match is weak. The size of a clone is reported for some rows only, either as once, few or many, or as a class for expanded clones.

j_call	v_call	clone_size	d_call	cdr3_aa	cdr3_nt
TRBJ1-5	TRBV7-2	.	.	CASSYLNSNQPQHF	TGTGCCAGCAGCTACTTGAATAGCAATCAGCCCCAGCATTTT
TRBJ1-2	TRBV24-1	.	.	CATSDLTRGYGYTF	TGTGCCACCAGTGATCTCACCAGGGGCTATGGCTACACCTTC
TRBJ2-3	TRBV28	.	TRBD2	CASGGSLTDTQYF	TGTGCCAGCGGCGGGAGTTTGACAGATACGCAGTATTTT
TRBJ1-2	TRBV28	.	TRBD1	CASSLGTGLYGYTF	TGTGCCAGCAGTTTAGGGACAGGGCTCTATGGCTACACCTTC
TRBJ2-1	TRBV6-5	.	.	CASSSHGGYNEQFF	TGTGCCAGCAGTTCCCACGGAGGGTACAATGAGCAGTTCTTC
TRBJ2-1	TRBV2	few	.	CASSGWTNRYNEQFF	TGTGCCAGCAGTGGCTGGACTAACCGATACAATGAGCAGTTCTTC
TRBJ2-5	TRBV7-3	.	.	CASSSSEGPSGTQYF	TGTGCCAGCAGCTCCTCGGAAGGTCCTTCGGGGACCCAGTACTTC
TRBJ2-6	TRBV27	.	.	CASSIGTPASGANVLTF	TGTGCCAGCAGTATCGGGACTCCCGCATCTGGGGCCAACGTCCTGACTTTC
TRBJ2-7	TRBV4-3	.	.	CASSLRSSGDEQYF	TGCGCCAGCAGCCTCCGGAGTTCGGGGGACGAGCAGTACTTC
TRBJ1-1	TRBV28	once	.	CASRSHGTQAFF	TGTGCCAGCAGGTCCCACGGTACTCAAGCTTTCTTT
TRBJ1-2	TRBV18	.	TRBD1	CASSLDRAAGYTF	TGTGCCAGCTCGCTGGACAGGGCAGCCGGCTACACCTTC
TRBJ1-5	TRBV6-6	.	.	CASSYSPGYSNQPQHF	TGTGCCAGCAGTTACTCTCCGGGTTATAGCAATCAGCCCCAGCATTTT
TRBJ1-3	TRBV5-1	.	.	CASSASSGNTIYF	TGCGCCAGCAGTGCCAGCTCTGGAAACACCATATATTTT
TRBJ2-7	TRBV27	.	TRBD2	CASGNIGTTSYEQYF	TGTGCCAGCGGTAATATCGGGACTACCTCCTACGAGCAGTACTTC
TRBJ2-5	TRBV7-9	.	TRBD2	CASSLGGGAQETQYF	TGTGCCAGCAGCTTGGGCGGGGGGGCCCAAGAGACCCAGTACTTC
TRBJ2-2	TRBV29-1	.	TRBD1	CSAGQGSGELFF	TGCAGCGCCGGACAGGGCTCCGGGGAGCTGTTTTTT
TRBJ2-5	TRBV19	.	TRBD1	CASSPGQGAWETQYF	TGTGCCAGTAGTCCCGGACAGGGGGCCTGGGAGACCCAGTACTTC
TRBJ1-1	TRBV15	.	TRBD1	CATSTRGPTEAFF	TGTGCCACCAGTACTAGGGGGCCGACTGAAGCTTTCTTT
TRBJ2-3	TRBV7-6	.	TRBD2	CASSLEAGTTDTQYF	TGTGCCAGCAGCTTAGAAGCGGGAACCACAGATACGCAGTATTTT
TRBJ2-2	TRBV28	.	.	CASVIAGSNTGELFF	TGTGCCAGCGTCATCGCAGGGTCTAACACCGGGGAGCTGTTTTTT
TRBJ1-1	TRBV29-1	.	TRBD1	CSVAGTGFTEAFF	TGCAGCGTTGCAGGGACAGGATTTACTGAAGCTTTCTTT
TRBJ1-4	TRBV24-1	once	TRBD1	CATSDPRQGGEKLFF	TGTGCCACCAGTGATCCCCGACAGGGGGGGGAAAAACTGTTTTTT
TRBJ1-1	TRBV10-1	.	TRBD1	CASLTGDGSTEAFF	TGCGCCAGCTTGACAGGGGACGGTTCCACTGAAGCTTTCTTT
TRBJ1-3	TRBV7-9	.	.	CASTATGSPSGNTIYF	TGTGCCAGTACCGCTACAGGGAGTCCCTCTGGAAACACCATATATTTT
TRBJ2-5	TRBV4-2	.	.	CASSQDSDFQETQYF	TGTGCCAGCAGCCAAGATTCAGACTTCCAAGAGACCCAGTACTTC
TRBJ2-7	TRBV4-1	few	TRBD1	CASSQVEQGDNYEQYF	TGCGCCAGCAGCCAAGTTGAACAGGGGGACAACTACGAGCAGTACTTC
TRBJ1-1	TRBV7-8	once	TRBD1	CASGVVTGVMNTEAFF	TGTGCCAGCGGAGTAGTTACAGGGGTTATGAACACTGAAGCTTTCTTT
TRBJ1-5	TRBV6-5	.	.	CASSYSANQPQHF	TGTGCCAGCAGTTACTCAGCAAATCAGCCCCAGCATTTT
TRBJ2-7	TRBV2	.	TRBD1	CASSEVPWTGAYEQYF	TGTGCCAGCAGTGAAGTGCCTTGGACAGGGGCGTACGAGCAGTACTTC
TRBJ2-7	TRBV18	.	.	CASSPPVGAYEQYF	TGTGCCAGCTCACCACCAGTAGGGGCCTACGAGCAGTACTTC
TRBJ2-7	TRBV15	.	.	CATSREALSYEQYF	TGTGCCACCAGCAGAGAGGCCCTTTCCTACGAGCAGTACTTC
TRBJ2-7	TRBV4-3	.	.	CASSRSGSYEQYF	TGCGCCAGCAGCCGAAGCGGTTCCTACGAGCAGTACTTC
TRBJ2-4	TRBV7-9	.	.	CASSVGGSRGNIQYF	TGTGCCAGCAGCGTAGGGGGCTCCCGGGGGAACATTCAGTACTTC
TRBJ1-2	TRBV19	.	TRBD1	CASSLKQGMGYGYTF	TGTGCCAGTAGTTTGAAACAGGGGATGGGCTATGGCTACACCTTC
TRBJ1-4	TRBV5-1	.	.	CASSVQGTTNEKLFF	TGCGCCAGCAGCGTACAGGGCACAACTAATGAAAAACTGTTTTTT
TRBJ2-5	TRBV2	.	TRBD2	CASSEAGTSGSQYF	TGTGCCAGCAGTGAAGCGGGGACTAGCGGGTCCCAGTACTTC
TRBJ2-3	TRBV2	.	TRBD1	CASVKQGVTDTQYF	TGTGCCAGCGTGAAACAGGGGGTCACAGATACGCAGTATTTT
TRBJ2-7	TRBV3-1/TRBV3-2	.	.	CASSQAWAGAYEQYF	TGTGCCAGCAGCCAAGCGTGGGCCGGGGCCTACGAGCAGTACTTC
TRBJ1-5	TRBV10-3	.	TRBD1	CAISLDRDQPQHF	TGTGCCATCAGTTTGGACAGGGACCAGCCCCAGCATTTT
TRBJ2-1	TRBV6-2/TRBV6-3	.	TRBD2	CASSREGGVYNEQFF	TGTGCCAGCAGCCGCGAGGGAGGGGTCTACAATGAGCAGTTCTTC
TRBJ2-3	TRBV5-1	.	.	CASSPPVGAGADTQYF	TGCGCCAGCAGCCCGCCGGTGGGGGCGGGGGCAGATACGCAGTATTTT
TRBJ2-1	TRBV2	few	TRBD1	CASSVGDSFYNEQFF	TGTGCCAGCAGTGTTGGGGACAGCTTCTACAATGAGCAGTTCTTC
TRBJ1-2	TRBV15	.	TRBD1	CATSTRGLQGYTF	TGTGCCACCAGCACCAGGGGGCTTCAAGGCTACACCTTC
TRBJ2-3	TRBV28	.	TRBD2	CASTPASGITDTQYF	TGTGCCAGCACCCCCGCTAGCGGGATTACAGATACGCAGTATTTT
TRBJ1-3	TRBV12-3/TRBV12-4	.	.	CASTTGFNTIYF	TGTGCCAGCACCACAGGGTTCAACACCATATATTTT
TRBJ2-1	TRBV6-2/TRBV6-3	.	TRBD1	CASSYGQGAYEQFF	TGTGCCAGCAGTTACGGACAGGGGGCGTATGAGCAGTTCTTC
TRBJ2-2	TRBV9	.	TRBD1	CASSVEVPGQGSASTGELFF	TGTGCCAGCAGCGTAGAGGTCCCGGGACAGGGCTCGGCATCTACCGGGGAGCTGTTTTTT
TRBJ2-7	TRBV19	.	.	CASRDRSYEQYF	TGTGCCAGCCGAGACAGGAGCTACGAGCAGTACTTC
TRBJ2-6	TRBV21-1	.	.	CASSKEGKVGSGANVLTF	.
TRBJ2-5	TRBV11-1	.	TRBD2	CASSPSSGRARETQYF	TGTGCCAGCAGCCCTTCTAGCGGGAGGGCCCGGGAGACCCAGTACTTC
TRBJ2-1	TRBV9	.	TRBD2	CASSVAPLAGGDEQFF	TGTGCCAGCAGCGTAGCGCCTCTAGCGGGCGGGGATGAGCAGTTCTTC
TRBJ2-7	TRBV2	.	.	CASSPGVEQYF	TGTGCCAGCAGTCCAGGGGTCGAGCAGTACTTC
TRBJ2-4	TRBV29-1	.	.	CSVAEGGVGKNIQYF	TGCAGCGTTGCGGAGGGGGGGGTTGGCAAAAACATTCAGTACTTC
TRBJ2-3	TRBV28	.	.	CASSSAGRTDTQYF	TGTGCCAGCAGTTCCGCGGGTCGCACAGATACGCAGTATTTT
TRBJ2-3	TRBV10-3	.	TRBD1	CAISDPGTGADTQYF	TGTGCCATCAGTGACCCCGGGACAGGGGCAGATACGCAGTATTTT
TRBJ1-5	TRBV15	.	.	CATSRGGPNQPQHF	TGTGCCACCAGCAGAGGGGGCCCAAATCAGCCCCAGCATTTT
TRBJ1-6	TRBV5-1	.	.	CASSLVGQGKLEYNSPLHF	TGCGCCAGCAGCTTGGTCGGCCAGGGCAAGTTGGAATATAATTCACCCCTCCACTTT
TRBJ2-1	TRBV12-5	.	.	CASGLRDEQFF	TGTGCTAGTGGTTTGAGAGATGAGCAGTTCTTC
TRBJ2-2	TRBV28	.	TRBD1	CASSRPAGTGNTGELFF	TGTGCCAGCAGTAGACCTGCCGGGACAGGTAACACCGGGGAGCTGTTTTTT